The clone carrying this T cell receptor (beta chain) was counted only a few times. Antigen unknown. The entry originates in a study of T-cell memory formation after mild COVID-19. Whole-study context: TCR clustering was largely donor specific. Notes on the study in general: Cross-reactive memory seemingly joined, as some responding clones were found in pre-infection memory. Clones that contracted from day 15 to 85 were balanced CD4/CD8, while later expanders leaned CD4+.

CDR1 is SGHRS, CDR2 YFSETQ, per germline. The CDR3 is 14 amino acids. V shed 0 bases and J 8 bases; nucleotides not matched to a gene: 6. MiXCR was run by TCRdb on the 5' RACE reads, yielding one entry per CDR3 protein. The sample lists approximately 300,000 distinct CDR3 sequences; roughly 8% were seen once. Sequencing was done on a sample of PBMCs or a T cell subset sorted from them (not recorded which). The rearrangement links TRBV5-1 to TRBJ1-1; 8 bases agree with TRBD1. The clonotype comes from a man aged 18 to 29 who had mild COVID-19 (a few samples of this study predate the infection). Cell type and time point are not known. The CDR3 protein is CASSLDGQGTEAFF. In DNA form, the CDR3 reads TGCGCCAGCAGCTTGGACGGACAGGGAACAGAAGCTTTCTTT.